The sequence of this T cell receptor (beta chain) was determined in a study of blood T cell repertoires in COVID-19. Study information: Acute-phase and convalescent COVID-19 samples originated in the United States, Italy and Spain. T cells, B-cell-depleted T cells, or PBMCs provided the cDNA or gDNA that served as material.

As handled by the study authors: Reference gene primers were amplified, and this amplification served to estimate nucleated cell counts. Assay used: immunoSEQ multiplex PCR; TCRdb lists only in-frame clones, some missing. V, J and clone size are taken as reported in that table, and D and trimming were inferred from the DNA itself. The sample includes approximately 85,000 clones, 70% to 90% of them seen just once. Trimming cost V 6 bases and J 10 bases; bases outside gene matches: 3. The length of the CDR3 is 12 residues. In germline, CDR1 is SGHTA, CDR2 FQGNSA. The sample consisted of peripheral blood. This clonotype originated in a human donor in a cohort sampled during active COVID-19. V and J are TRBV7-2 and TRBJ2-1, with TRBD2 matching 10 bases. The CDR3: CASRLAGEEQFF. Here the CDR3 DNA reads TGTGCCAGCAGGCTAGCGGGGGAGGAGCAGTTCTTC.